Presented here are 19 T cell receptor beta chains from one specimen sequenced in a study of radiotherapy plus CTLA-4 blockade in lung cancer. Profiled with immunoSEQ multiplex PCR; TCRdb holds only in-frame clones, not every one. The sample yields about 44,000 clones, around 77% seen once. The material was peripheral blood, obtained from a patient treated with radiotherapy plus ipilimumab. The receptor source for this set is a human donor with non-small cell lung cancer whose response to radiotherapy plus ipilimumab could not be evaluated.

About this clone: The junction departs from germline at one end; a sequencing error may be responsible. This rearrangement joins TRBV7-7 to TRBJ2-1, with 9 bases lining up with TRBD2. Germline CDR1 and CDR2: SSHAT and FNYEAQ (reference sequence). The CDR3 runs to 15 residues. The CDR3 coding sequence is TGTGCTAGCAGCTTAGGACTAGCGACTTACAATGAGCAGTTCTTC. As protein: CASSLGLATYNEQFF. Based on the CDR3 plus reference TRBV7-7 and TRBJ2-1, the full variable domain is GAGVSQSPRYKVTKRGQDVTLRCDPISSHATLYWYQQALGQGPEFLTYFNYEAQPDKSGLPSDRFSAERPEGSISTLTIQRTEQRDSAMYRCASSLGLATYNEQFFGPGTRLTVL.

V and J are TRBV28 and TRBJ2-7, with 8 bases matching TRBD1. V lost 5 bases to trimming and J lost 0 bases; unmatched junction nucleotides: 12. The V gene's germline CDR1 is MDHEN and CDR2 SYDVKM. The CDR3 spans 17 residues. The DNA for the CDR3 is TGTGCCAGCAGTCCAGGTGGCAGGGGGCCGAGCTCCTACGAGCAGTACTTC. It yields the protein CASSPGGRGPSSYEQYF.

This chain connects TRBV27 to TRBJ1-2; D is perhaps TRBD1 (5 bases). Germline CDR1 and CDR2: MNHEY and SMNVEV (reference sequence). V gave up 2 bases and J gave up 4 bases, with 5 bases separating them. CDR3 length equals 12 residues. This chain's CDR3 is CASSLQGYGYTF. The CDR3 bases are TGTGCCAGCAGTTTACAGGGCTATGGCTACACCTTC.

This chain uses TRBV5-1 with TRBJ2-7, with 9 bases fitting TRBD1. V shed 3 bases, J shed 6 bases, and the junction held 7 bases outside the gene matches. The CDR3 sequence is 14 residues long. CDR1 is SGHRS, CDR2 YFSETQ, per germline. CDR3 loop: CASSYGQGMFEQYF. The CDR3 nucleotides read TGCGCCAGCAGCTACGGACAGGGGATGTTCGAGCAGTACTTC.

The chain is built from TRBV7-2 and TRBJ2-7; TRBD2 aligns across 9 bases. With V trimmed by 2 bases and J by 5 bases, 13 bases remained unmatched. CDR1 and CDR2 from the germline V gene are SGHTA and FQGNSA. CDR3 length: 17 residues. CDR3 residues: CASSLIRSSGRFNEQYF. Here the CDR3 DNA reads TGTGCCAGCAGCTTAATTCGGTCGAGCGGGAGGTTCAACGAGCAGTACTTC.

The gene calls are TRBV18 and TRBJ2-6, with 9 positions matching TRBD1. The CDR3 spans 18 residues. Germline V lookup: CDR1 KGHSH, CDR2 LQKENI. The trim removed 0 bases at V and 1 base at J, leaving 4 bases unmatched. CDR3: CASSPPGQGLSGANVLTF. The DNA of the CDR3 is TGTGCCAGCTCACCACCGGGACAGGGTCTTTCTGGGGCCAACGTCCTGACTTTC.

The gene calls are TRBV27 and TRBJ2-3, with unresolved D. V lost 3 bases and J 6 bases, leaving 10 bases between the germline ends. Per the germline V gene, CDR1 is MNHEY and CDR2 is SMNVEV (reference sequence). The CDR3 is 13 amino acids. The CDR3 DNA follows: TGTGCCAGCAGTTTCCAGGTCTTTGATACGCAGTATTTT. Its protein product is CASSFQVFDTQYF.

This chain links TRBV4-3 with TRBJ1-1, with 9 bases aligning to TRBD1. This CDR3 comprises 17 residues. Looked up from germline, CDR1 is LGHNA and CDR2 is YSLEER. V shed 3 bases and J 4 bases; nucleotides not matched to a gene: 12. The CDR3 DNA is TGCGCCAGCAGCCACGGGGTACAGGGGGCTTGGGGCACTGAAGCTTTCTTT. This gives the protein CASSHGVQGAWGTEAFF.

The chain combines TRBV7-3 with TRBJ2-5; 10 bases match TRBD2. The length of the CDR3 is 15 residues. Germline assignment: CDR1 SGHTA and CDR2 FQGTGA. V was clipped by 2 bases and J by 5 bases; unmatched bases: 5. CDR3 protein: CASSLGLAGEETQYF. CDR3 coding DNA: TGTGCCAGCAGCTTAGGGCTAGCGGGAGAGGAGACCCAGTACTTC.

The chain couples TRBV7-2 to TRBJ1-1; D unclear. This CDR3 has 16 residues. Per germline, CDR1 SGHTA and CDR2 FQGNSA. Trimming took 5 bases from V and 5 from J, leaving 21 bases between them. The CDR3 loop reads CASSLRTQPLGTEAFF. For the CDR3, the DNA is TGTGCCAGCAGCCTTCGGACTCAACCATTGGGGACTGAAGCTTTCTTT.

The genes are TRBV18 and TRBJ2-7, with D possibly TRBD1 on 6 matching bases. CDR3 length equals 15 residues. V shed 6 bases and J shed 0 bases, with 15 bases lying between them. Germline CDR1 KGHSH, CDR2 LQKENI. This CDR3 reads CASSLYRDNSYEQYF. The CDR3 coding sequence is TGTGCCAGCTCGCTATATCGGGACAACTCCTACGAGCAGTACTTC.

This rearrangement joins TRBV19 to TRBJ2-7; TRBD1 aligns across 9 bases. With V trimmed by 5 bases and J by 2 bases, 7 bases remained unmatched. Germline-derived CDR1 and CDR2 are LNHDA and SQIVND (reference sequence). The length of the CDR3 is 15 residues. In nucleotides, the CDR3 is TGTGCCAGTAGTGACAGGGGGACCTTAACCTACGAGCAGTACTTC. Protein sequence: CASSDRGTLTYEQYF.

The chain combines TRBV5-1 with TRBJ1-1, with D maybe TRBD1 (5 bases). Germline V gives CDR1 SGHRS, CDR2 YFSETQ. V lost 4 bases to trimming and J lost 5 bases, with 18 bases between them. The CDR3 covers 15 residues. The CDR3 loop is CASSPRGGAETEAFF. In nucleotides, the CDR3 is TGCGCCAGCAGCCCTAGGGGAGGGGCGGAGACTGAAGCTTTCTTT.

The rearrangement links TRBV5-4 to TRBJ1-4; 7 bases align to TRBD1. Germline assignment: CDR1 SGHNT and CDR2 YYREEE (reference sequence). This CDR3 contains 15 residues. V shed 3 bases and J 2 bases; nucleotides not matched to a gene: 4. In DNA form, the CDR3 reads TGTGCCAGCAGCTCACCGGGACAGACTAATGAAAAACTGTTTTTT. Amino acid sequence: CASSSPGQTNEKLFF.

J is TRBJ2-7 and V is TRBV28; 9 bases are shared with TRBD2. J lost 1 base, V lost 7 bases, and 11 bases had no gene match. The CDR3 totals 16 residues. CDR1 and CDR2 from the germline V gene are MDHEN and SYDVKM. CDR3 amino acids: CASIFSGAGGSYEQYF. As DNA, the CDR3 is TGTGCCAGCATCTTTAGTGGGGCGGGAGGGTCCTACGAGCAGTACTTC.

V usage is TRBV5-1 and J usage is TRBJ1-2, with D unclear. V lost 4 bases and J lost 10, with 20 bases in between. From germline, CDR1 is SGHRS and CDR2 YFSETQ. The CDR3 contains 14 residues. The CDR3 DNA follows: TGCGCCAGCAGCCACGACTGGGGAGATTTAGACTACACCTTC. It codes for CASSHDWGDLDYTF.

The chain links TRBV6-1 to TRBJ2-7; 10 nucleotides match TRBD1. Germline-derived CDR1 and CDR2 are MNHNS and SASEGT. CDR3 length equals 13 residues. The ends lost 6 bases at V and 5 bases at J; junction bases unmatched: 4. The CDR3 sequence: CASRGTGEDEQYF. The DNA for the CDR3 is TGTGCCAGCAGGGGGACAGGGGAAGACGAGCAGTACTTC.

The rearrangement joins TRBV6-6 to TRBJ2-2; 7 nucleotides line up with TRBD1. Losses at the gene ends were 6 bases for V and 2 bases for J; bases not matched to a gene: 3. The length of the CDR3 is 14 residues. The germline CDR1 and CDR2 sequences are MNHNY and SVGAGI (reference sequence). The CDR3 region is CASSDRVNTGELFF. Written as DNA, the CDR3 is TGTGCCAGCAGCGACAGGGTAAACACCGGGGAGCTGTTTTTT.

This clone was observed a handful of times. The rearrangement joins TRBV4-2 to TRBJ1-4, with a possible D match to TRBD1 (6 bases). The CDR3 sequence is 15 residues long. Trimming shortened V by 4 bases and J by 2 bases, and 11 bases separated the two germline ends. Germline loops: CDR1 LGHNA, CDR2 YNFKEQ. DNA of the CDR3: TGTGCCAGCAGCCTACAGGGACGGACTAATGAAAAACTGTTTTTT. This gives the protein CASSLQGRTNEKLFF.